In this sample, the clone carrying this TCR beta chain turned up many times. As yet, its antigen is unknown. Clones were read by immunoSEQ multiplex PCR, and TCRdb kept only the in-frame ones, dropping some. The table records about 56,000 clones, roughly 87% of them present only once. The CDR3 loop spans 14 amino acids. Germline V CDR1 and CDR2: SNHLY, FYNNEI. The germline V and J ends were trimmed by 4 bases and 0 bases, with 6 bases remaining between them. These data belong to a study of cytomegalovirus exposure and HLA in healthy donors. Study-wide points: Under in vitro conditions, three CMV-associated chains were confirmed as specific for CMV antigens. The authors enumerated 180 or so TCR beta chains as linked to cytomegalovirus.

The sequenced sample consisted of PBMCs. This TCR was recovered from a woman aged 18-29 years in good health and CMV-seronegative. V gene TRBV2 combines with J gene TRBJ1-4; D unclear. CDR3 sequence: CASSAGSTNEKLFF. CDR3 sequence (DNA): TGTGCCAGCAGTGCAGGATCAACTAATGAAAAACTGTTTTTT.